A single sample gave rise to the 7 T cell receptor beta chains below, sequenced in a study of blood T cell repertoires in COVID-19. The method was immunoSEQ multiplex PCR; TCRdb's version includes in-frame clones alone and lacks a portion of them. This sample has approximately 170,000 clones, with around 80% found just once. The sequencing input was peripheral blood. The receptors shown here come from a woman aged 50 to 65 with acute or convalescent COVID-19.

The CDR3 sequence is CASSHQQGISGNTIYF. The CDR3 nucleotides read TGTGCCAGCAGTCATCAACAGGGTATTTCTGGAAACACCATATATTTT. This chain uses TRBV6-6 with TRBJ1-3; a possible D gene is TRBD1 (6 bases). Germline values: CDR1 MNHNY, CDR2 SVGAGI (reference sequence). Trimming stripped 5 bases from V and 1 base from J, with 15 bases between. This CDR3 is 16 amino acids long.

The V call is TRBV30, the J call TRBJ1-1, with D maybe TRBD1 (5 bases). The CDR3 contains 11 residues. Germline CDR1 and CDR2: GTSNPN and SVGIG (reference sequence). V lost 8 bases to trimming and J lost 6 bases, with 13 bases between them. CDR3 nucleotide sequence: TGTGCCGGAGGGCGGGGCCCTGAAGCTTTCTTT. Its translation is CAGGRGPEAFF. The variable domain in full, completed from reference TRBV30 and TRBJ1-1, reads SQTIHQWPATLVQPVGSPLSLECTVEGTSNPNLYWYRQAAGRGLQLLFYSVGIGQISSEVPQNLSASRPQDRQFILSSKKLLLSDSGFYLCAGGRGPEAFFGQGTRLTVV.

J is TRBJ2-5 and V is TRBV7-7; TRBD1 is a possible D gene (6 bases). The CDR3 is made up of 15 amino acids. Germline V gene lookup returns CDR1 SSHAT and CDR2 FNYEAQ (reference sequence). The V and J ends lost 2 bases and 1 base respectively, with 11 bases between them. The DNA of the CDR3 is TGTGCCAGCAGCTTAATCCAAGGGGGCCAAGAGACCCAGTACTTC. Encoded protein: CASSLIQGGQETQYF.

This chain links TRBV19 with TRBJ1-5; D gene uncertain. This CDR3 has 12 residues. Germline V gene data show CDR1 as LNHDA and CDR2 as SQIVND (reference sequence). The V end lost 2 bases, the J end lost 9 bases, and 8 bases lay between the germline ends. This CDR3 reads CASSISGGPQHF. CDR3 coding DNA: TGTGCCAGTAGTATAAGCGGCGGGCCCCAGCATTTT. Complete variable domain (other parts from reference TRBV19 and TRBJ1-5): DGGITQSPKYLFRKEGQNVTLSCEQNLNHDAMYWYRQDPGQGLRLIYYSQIVNDFQKGDIAEGYSVSREKKESFPLTVTSAQKNPTAFYLCASSISGGPQHFGDGTRLSIL.

This clone appeared many times. This rearrangement joins TRBV11-3 to TRBJ2-3, with D possibly being TRBD2 (6 bases). V was shortened by 8 bases and J by 6 bases, with 15 bases between the two germline ends. CDR3 length: 13 amino acids. CDR1 is SGHNT, CDR2 YENEEA, per germline. CDR3 region: CASSRRGLDTQYF. Written as DNA, the CDR3 is TGTGCCAGCTCCCGGCGGGGACTCGATACGCAGTATTTT.

The chain carries TRBV3-1 (or the pseudogene TRBV3-2) and TRBJ2-1, with D possibly TRBD1 on 6 matching bases. The CDR3 length is 12 residues. V was clipped by 2 bases and J by 14 bases, with 13 bases between them. CDR1 and CDR2 from the germline V gene are LGHDT and YNNKEL (reference sequence). The CDR3 spells CASSQQGPKEFF. The CDR3 bases are TGTGCCAGCAGCCAACAGGGGCCCAAGGAGTTCTTC.

The chain couples TRBV11-2 to TRBJ2-3, with TRBD2 identical over 11 bases. The trim removed 5 bases at V and 3 bases at J, leaving 4 bases unmatched. The CDR3 is 15 amino acids. The germline gives CDR1 SGHAT, CDR2 FQNNGV. This CDR3 is CASSHSGGVTDTQYF. CDR3 sequence (DNA): TGTGCCAGCAGCCATAGCGGGGGGGTAACAGATACGCAGTATTTT.